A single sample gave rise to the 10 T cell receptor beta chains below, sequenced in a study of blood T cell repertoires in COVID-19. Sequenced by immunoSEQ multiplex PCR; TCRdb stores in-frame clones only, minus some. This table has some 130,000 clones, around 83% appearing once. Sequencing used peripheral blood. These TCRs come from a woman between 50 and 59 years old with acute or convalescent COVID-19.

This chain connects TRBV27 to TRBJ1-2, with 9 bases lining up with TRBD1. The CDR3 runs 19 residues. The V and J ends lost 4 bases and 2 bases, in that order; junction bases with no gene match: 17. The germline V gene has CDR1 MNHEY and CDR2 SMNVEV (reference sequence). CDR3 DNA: TGTGCCAGCAGTTCCATTACTTATCGCCGGGACAGGGTAAACTATGGCTACACCTTC. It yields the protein CASSSITYRRDRVNYGYTF.

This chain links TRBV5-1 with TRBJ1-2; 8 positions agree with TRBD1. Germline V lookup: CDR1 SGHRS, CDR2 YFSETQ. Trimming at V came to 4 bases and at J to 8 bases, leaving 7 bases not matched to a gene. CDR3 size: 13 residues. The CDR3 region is CASSDGQGVGYTF. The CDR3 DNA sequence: TGCGCCAGCAGCGACGGACAGGGAGTCGGCTACACCTTC.

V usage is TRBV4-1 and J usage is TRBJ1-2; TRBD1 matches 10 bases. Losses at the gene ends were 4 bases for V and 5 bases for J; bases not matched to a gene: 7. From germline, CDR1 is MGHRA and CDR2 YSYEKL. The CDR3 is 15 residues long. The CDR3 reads CASSPGQGNLYGYTF. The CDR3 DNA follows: TGCGCCAGCAGCCCGGGACAGGGGAATCTTTATGGCTACACCTTC.

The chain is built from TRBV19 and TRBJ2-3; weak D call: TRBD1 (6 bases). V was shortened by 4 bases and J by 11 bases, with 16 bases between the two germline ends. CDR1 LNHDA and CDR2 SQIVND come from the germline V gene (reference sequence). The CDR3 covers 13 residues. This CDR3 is CASSRRNREKQYF. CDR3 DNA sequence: TGTGCCAGTAGTAGGAGAAACAGGGAAAAGCAGTATTTT.

CDR3 protein: CASRARQGSNQPQHF. The CDR3 DNA follows: TGTGCCAGCAGAGCCAGACAGGGTAGCAATCAGCCCCAGCATTTT. This sequence joins TRBV2 and TRBJ1-5; TRBD1 agrees at 7 bases. The trim removed 6 bases at V and 0 bases at J, leaving 5 bases unmatched. CDR3 length: 15 amino acids. Germline V gene lookup returns CDR1 SNHLY and CDR2 FYNNEI.

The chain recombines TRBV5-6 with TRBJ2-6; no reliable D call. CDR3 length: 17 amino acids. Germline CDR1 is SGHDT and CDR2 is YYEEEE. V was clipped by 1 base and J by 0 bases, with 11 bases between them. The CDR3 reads CASSLLTDFSGANVLTF. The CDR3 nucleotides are TGTGCCAGCAGCTTGCTTACTGACTTCTCTGGGGCCAACGTCCTGACTTTC.

The CDR3, as DNA: TGCAGCGTCCCGGGGGGTTTTAATAATGAGCAGTTCTTC. Protein sequence: CSVPGGFNNEQFF. The V call is TRBV29-1, the J call TRBJ2-1, with 7 bases aligning to TRBD2. Germline CDR1 SQVTM, CDR2 ANQGSEA. With V trimmed by 6 bases and J by 7 bases, 9 bases remained unmatched. The CDR3 is 13 residues long.

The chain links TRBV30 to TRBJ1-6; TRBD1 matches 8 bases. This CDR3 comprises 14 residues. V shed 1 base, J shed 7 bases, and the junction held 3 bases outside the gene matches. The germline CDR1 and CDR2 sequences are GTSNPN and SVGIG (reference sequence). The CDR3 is CAWSGTGRNSPLHF. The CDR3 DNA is TGTGCCTGGAGTGGGACAGGGCGCAATTCACCCCTCCACTTT. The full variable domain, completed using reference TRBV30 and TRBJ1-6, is SQTIHQWPATLVQPVGSPLSLECTVEGTSNPNLYWYRQAAGRGLQLLFYSVGIGQISSEVPQNLSASRPQDRQFILSSKKLLLSDSGFYLCAWSGTGRNSPLHFGNGTRLTVT.

The CDR3 protein is CASSLRGHNNQPQHF. In DNA, the CDR3 is TGTGCCAGCAGCCTCCGGGGACACAACAATCAGCCCCAGCATTTT. This chain uses TRBV7-8 with TRBJ1-5; D might be TRBD1 (6 bases). Trimming left V 5 bases short and J 3 bases short, with 14 bases between. The germline gives CDR1 SGHVS, CDR2 FQNEAQ. The CDR3 consists of 15 residues.

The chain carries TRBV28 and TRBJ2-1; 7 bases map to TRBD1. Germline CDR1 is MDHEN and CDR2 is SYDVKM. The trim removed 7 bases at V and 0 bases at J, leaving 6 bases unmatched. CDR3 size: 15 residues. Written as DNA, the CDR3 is TGTGCCAGCACCCTTTGGACAGGCTCCTACAATGAGCAGTTCTTC. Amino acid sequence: CASTLWTGSYNEQFF.